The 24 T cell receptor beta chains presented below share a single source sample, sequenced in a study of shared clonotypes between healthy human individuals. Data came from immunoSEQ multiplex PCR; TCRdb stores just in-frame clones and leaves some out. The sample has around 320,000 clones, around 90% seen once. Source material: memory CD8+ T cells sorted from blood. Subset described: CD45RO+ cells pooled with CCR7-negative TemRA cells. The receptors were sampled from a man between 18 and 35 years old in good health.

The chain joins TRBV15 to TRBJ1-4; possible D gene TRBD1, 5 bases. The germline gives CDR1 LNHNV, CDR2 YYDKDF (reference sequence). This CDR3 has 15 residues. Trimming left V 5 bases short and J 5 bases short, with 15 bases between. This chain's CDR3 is CATSPGGGLNEKLFF. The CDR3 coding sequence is TGTGCCACCAGCCCTGGCGGGGGGTTAAATGAAAAACTGTTTTTT.

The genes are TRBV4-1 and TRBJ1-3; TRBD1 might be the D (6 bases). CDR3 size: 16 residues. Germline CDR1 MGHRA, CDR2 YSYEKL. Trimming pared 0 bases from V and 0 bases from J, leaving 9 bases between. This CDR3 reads CASSQEDRNSGNTIYF. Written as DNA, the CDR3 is TGCGCCAGCAGCCAAGAGGACAGAAACTCTGGAAACACCATATATTTT.

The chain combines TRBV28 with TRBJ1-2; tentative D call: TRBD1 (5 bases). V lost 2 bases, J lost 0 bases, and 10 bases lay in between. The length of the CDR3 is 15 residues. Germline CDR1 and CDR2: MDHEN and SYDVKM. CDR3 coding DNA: TGTGCCAGCAGTTTAGTGCAGGGATCTAACTATGGCTACACCTTC. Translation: CASSLVQGSNYGYTF.

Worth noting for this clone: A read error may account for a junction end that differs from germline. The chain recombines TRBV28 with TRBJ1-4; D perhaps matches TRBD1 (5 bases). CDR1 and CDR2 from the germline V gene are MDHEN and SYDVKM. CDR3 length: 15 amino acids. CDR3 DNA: TGTGCCAGCAGTATATGGAGGGAGGAGGGGGAAAAACTGTTTTTT. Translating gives CASSIWREEGEKLFF.

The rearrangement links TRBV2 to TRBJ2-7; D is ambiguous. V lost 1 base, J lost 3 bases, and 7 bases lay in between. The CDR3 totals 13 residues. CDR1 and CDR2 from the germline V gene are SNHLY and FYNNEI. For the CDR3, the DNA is TGTGCCAGCAGTGAAGGCAGACTCTACGAGCAGTACTTC. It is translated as CASSEGRLYEQYF. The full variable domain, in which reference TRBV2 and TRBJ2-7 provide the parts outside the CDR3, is EPEVTQTPSHQVTQMGQEVILRCVPISNHLYFYWYRQILGQKVEFLVSFYNNEISEKSEIFDDQFSVERPDGSNFTLKIRSTKLEDSAMYFCASSEGRLYEQYFGPGTRLTVT.

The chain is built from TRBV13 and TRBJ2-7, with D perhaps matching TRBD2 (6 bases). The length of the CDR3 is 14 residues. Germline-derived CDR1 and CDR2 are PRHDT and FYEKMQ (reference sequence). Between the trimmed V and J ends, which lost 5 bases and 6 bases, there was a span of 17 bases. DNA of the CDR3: TGTGCCAGCAGCGCGGAGGGCGTCCAGTCCGAGCAGTACTTC. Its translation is CASSAEGVQSEQYF.

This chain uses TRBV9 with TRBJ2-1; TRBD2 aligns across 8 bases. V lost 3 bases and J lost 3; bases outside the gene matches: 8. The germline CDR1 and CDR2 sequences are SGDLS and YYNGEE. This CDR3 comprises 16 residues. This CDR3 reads CASSAALAVGYNEQFF. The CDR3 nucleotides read TGTGCCAGCAGCGCCGCACTAGCGGTCGGCTACAATGAGCAGTTCTTC.

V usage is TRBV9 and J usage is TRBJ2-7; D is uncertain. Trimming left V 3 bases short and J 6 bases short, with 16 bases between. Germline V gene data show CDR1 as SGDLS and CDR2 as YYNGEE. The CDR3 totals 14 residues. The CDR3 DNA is TGTGCCAGCAGCGGGTCCGGGTCGCCCCTCGAGCAGTACTTC. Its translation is CASSGSGSPLEQYF.

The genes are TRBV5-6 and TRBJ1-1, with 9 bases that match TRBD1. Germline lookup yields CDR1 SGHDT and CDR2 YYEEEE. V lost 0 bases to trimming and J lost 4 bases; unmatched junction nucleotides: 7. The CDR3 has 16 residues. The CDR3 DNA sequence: TGTGCCAGCAGCTTGGCCGAACAGGGGGCGGTCACTGAAGCTTTCTTT. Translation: CASSLAEQGAVTEAFF.

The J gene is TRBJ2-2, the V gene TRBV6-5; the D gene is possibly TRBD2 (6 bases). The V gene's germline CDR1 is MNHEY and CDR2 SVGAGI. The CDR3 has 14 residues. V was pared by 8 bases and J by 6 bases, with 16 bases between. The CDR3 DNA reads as TGTGCCAGCTCTCCGGGGAGGCAGGCCGGGGAGCTGTTTTTT. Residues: CASSPGRQAGELFF.

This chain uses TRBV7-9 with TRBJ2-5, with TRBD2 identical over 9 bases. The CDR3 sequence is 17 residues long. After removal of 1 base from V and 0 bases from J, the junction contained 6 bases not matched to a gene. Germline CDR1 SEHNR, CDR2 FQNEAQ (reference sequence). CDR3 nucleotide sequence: TGTGCCAGCAGCTTAGTGGCTAGCGGGACGTACCAAGAGACCCAGTACTTC. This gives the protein CASSLVASGTYQETQYF.

The CDR3 region has the DNA TGTGCCAGCAGCTCCACTAGCGGAGCCTACAATGAGCAGTTCTTC. It yields the protein CASSSTSGAYNEQFF. The V gene is TRBV7-9, the J gene TRBJ2-1; 8 nucleotides agree with TRBD2. Germline V gene data show CDR1 as SEHNR and CDR2 as FQNEAQ (reference sequence). V shed 4 bases, J shed 2 bases, and the junction held 4 bases outside the gene matches. The CDR3 has 15 residues.

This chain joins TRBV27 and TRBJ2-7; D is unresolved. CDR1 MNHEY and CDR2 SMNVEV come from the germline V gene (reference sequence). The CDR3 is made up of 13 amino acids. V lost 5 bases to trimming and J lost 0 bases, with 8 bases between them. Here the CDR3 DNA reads TGTGCCAGCAGTCTCCTCCACTCCTACGAGCAGTACTTC. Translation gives CASSLLHSYEQYF.

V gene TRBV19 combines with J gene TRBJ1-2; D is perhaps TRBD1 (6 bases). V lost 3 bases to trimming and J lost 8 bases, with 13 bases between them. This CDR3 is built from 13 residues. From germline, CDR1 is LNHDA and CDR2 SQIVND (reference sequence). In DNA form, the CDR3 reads TGTGCCAGTAGTATCTGGGCAGGGGAAGGCTACACCTTC. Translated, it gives CASSIWAGEGYTF.

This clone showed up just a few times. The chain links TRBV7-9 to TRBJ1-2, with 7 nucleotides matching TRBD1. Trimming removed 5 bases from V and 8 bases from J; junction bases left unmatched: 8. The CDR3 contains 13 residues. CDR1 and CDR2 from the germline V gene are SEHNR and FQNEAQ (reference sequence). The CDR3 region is CASSPNTGEGYTF. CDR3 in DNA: TGTGCCAGCAGCCCGAACACAGGGGAAGGCTACACCTTC.

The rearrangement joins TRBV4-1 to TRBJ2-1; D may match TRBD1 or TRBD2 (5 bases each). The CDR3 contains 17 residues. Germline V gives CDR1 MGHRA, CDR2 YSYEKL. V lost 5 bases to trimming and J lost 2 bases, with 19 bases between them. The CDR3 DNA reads TGCGCCAGCAGCTTCCCCCGGGACCACCCGACCTACAATGAGCAGTTCTTC. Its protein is CASSFPRDHPTYNEQFF.

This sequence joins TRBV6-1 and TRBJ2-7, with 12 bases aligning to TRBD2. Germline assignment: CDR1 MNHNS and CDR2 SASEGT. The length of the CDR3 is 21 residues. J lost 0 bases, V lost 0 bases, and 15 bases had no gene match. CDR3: CASSEAGYIGLAGTRSYEQYF. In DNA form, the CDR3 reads TGTGCCAGCAGTGAAGCGGGCTATATAGGACTAGCGGGGACCCGCTCCTACGAGCAGTACTTC.

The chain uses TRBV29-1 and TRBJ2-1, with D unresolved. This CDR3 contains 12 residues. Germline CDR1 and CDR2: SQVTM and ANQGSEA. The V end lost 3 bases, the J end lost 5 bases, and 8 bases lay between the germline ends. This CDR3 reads CSVETQNNEQFF. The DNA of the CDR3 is TGCAGCGTTGAGACCCAGAACAATGAGCAGTTCTTC.

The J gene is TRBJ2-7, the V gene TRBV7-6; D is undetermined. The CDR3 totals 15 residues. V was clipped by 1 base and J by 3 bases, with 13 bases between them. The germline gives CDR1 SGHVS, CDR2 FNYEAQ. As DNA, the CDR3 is TGTGCCAGCAGCTTAGTTCCGAACCCGAACTACGAGCAGTACTTC. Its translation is CASSLVPNPNYEQYF.

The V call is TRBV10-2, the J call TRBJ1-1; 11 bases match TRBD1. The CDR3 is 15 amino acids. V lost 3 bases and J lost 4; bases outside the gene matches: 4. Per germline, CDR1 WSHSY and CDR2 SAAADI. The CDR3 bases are TGCGCCAGCAGTGACCGGACAGGGGGCCGCACTGAAGCTTTCTTT. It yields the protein CASSDRTGGRTEAFF.

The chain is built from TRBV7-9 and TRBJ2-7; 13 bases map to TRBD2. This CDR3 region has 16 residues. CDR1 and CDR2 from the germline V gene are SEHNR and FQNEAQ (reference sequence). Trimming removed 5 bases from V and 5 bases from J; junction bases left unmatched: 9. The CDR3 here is CASSPTSGRAENEQYF. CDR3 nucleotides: TGTGCCAGCAGCCCAACTAGCGGGAGGGCCGAAAACGAGCAGTACTTC.

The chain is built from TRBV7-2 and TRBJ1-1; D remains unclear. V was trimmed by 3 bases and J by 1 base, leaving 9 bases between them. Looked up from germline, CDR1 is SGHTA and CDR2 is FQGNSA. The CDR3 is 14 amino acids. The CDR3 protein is CASSFRSPNTEAFF. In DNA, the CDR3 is TGTGCCAGCAGCTTTCGGTCACCGAACACTGAAGCTTTCTTT.

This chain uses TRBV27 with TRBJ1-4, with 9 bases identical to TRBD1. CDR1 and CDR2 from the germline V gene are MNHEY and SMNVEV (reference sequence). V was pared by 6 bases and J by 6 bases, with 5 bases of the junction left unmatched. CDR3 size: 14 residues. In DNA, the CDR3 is TGTGCCAGCAGCCCCTGGACAGGGGATGAAAAACTGTTTTTT. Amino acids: CASSPWTGDEKLFF.

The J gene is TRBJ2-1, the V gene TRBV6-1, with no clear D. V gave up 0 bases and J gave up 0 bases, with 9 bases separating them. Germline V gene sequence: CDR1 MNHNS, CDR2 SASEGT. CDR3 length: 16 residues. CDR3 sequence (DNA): TGTGCCAGCAGTGAAGCTCACGACAACTCCTACAATGAGCAGTTCTTC. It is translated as CASSEAHDNSYNEQFF.